The 2 T cell receptor beta chains reported below all come from one sample, sequenced in a study of cytomegalovirus exposure and HLA in healthy donors. PCR primers comprised 60 Vbeta and 13 Jbeta primers. The protocol was immunoSEQ multiplex PCR, while the TCRdb copy is restricted to in-frame clones and leaves out a portion. The repertoire holds approximately 140,000 clones, with roughly two thirds as singletons. The sequencing sample was made of PBMCs. The receptors here all came from a male donor in good health and CMV-seronegative.

This rearrangement joins TRBV9 to TRBJ1-6; D may be TRBD1 (5 bases). V was clipped by 0 bases and J by 5 bases, with 15 bases between them. Germline V lookup: CDR1 SGDLS, CDR2 YYNGEE. The CDR3 contains 17 residues. In nucleotides, the CDR3 is TGTGCCAGCAGCGTAGGAGGTGGCACAGGCCATAATTCACCCCTCCACTTT. Protein: CASSVGGGTGHNSPLHF.

CDR3 residues: CAISEDRGVEKLFF. The CDR3 DNA reads TGTGCCATCAGTGAGGACAGGGGGGTGGAAAAACTGTTTTTT. The chain joins TRBV10-3 to TRBJ1-4; 9 bases align to TRBD1. Germline lookup yields CDR1 ENHRY and CDR2 SYGVKD. V lost 2 bases, J lost 8 bases, and 3 bases stayed unmatched. The CDR3 length is 14 residues.